This T cell receptor beta chain was found in a study of blood T cell repertoires in COVID-19. Study details: Sample material is recorded as cDNA or gDNA derived from T cells, B-cell-depleted T cells, or PBMCs.

In the source study's methods: Scientists estimated how many nucleated cells there were by amplifying reference gene primers. Only in-frame clones appear in the TCRdb table, and some are missing; sequencing was by immunoSEQ multiplex PCR. From that table come the V and J calls and clone size; the DNA was used to work out D and trimming. Of around 130,000 clones listed, roughly 80% are singletons. Unmatched junction bases numbered 8, after V lost 8 bases and J lost 9 bases. CDR3 length equals 13 residues. Germline loops: CDR1 LNHDA, CDR2 SQIVND (reference sequence). The sequence was collected from a woman aged 80 or older with acute or convalescent COVID-19. This sequence joins TRBV19 and TRBJ2-1; 9 bases map to TRBD1. The sequenced material came from peripheral blood. The chain's CDR3 is CASVTTGGGEQFF. The CDR3 region has the DNA TGTGCCAGTGTTACCACAGGGGGCGGTGAGCAGTTCTTC.